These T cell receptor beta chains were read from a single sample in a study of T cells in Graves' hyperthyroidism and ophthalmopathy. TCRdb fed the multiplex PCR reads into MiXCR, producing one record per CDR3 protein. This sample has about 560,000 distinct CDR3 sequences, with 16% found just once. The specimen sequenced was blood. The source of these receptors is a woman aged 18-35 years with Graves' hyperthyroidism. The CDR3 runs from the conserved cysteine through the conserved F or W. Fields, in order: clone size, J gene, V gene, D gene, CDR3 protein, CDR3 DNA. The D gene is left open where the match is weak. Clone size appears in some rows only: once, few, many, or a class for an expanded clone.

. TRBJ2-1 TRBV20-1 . CSATAGNEQFF TGCAGTGCTACCGCGGGTAATGAGCAGTTCTTC
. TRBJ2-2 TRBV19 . CATDRANTGELFF TGTGCCACGGACAGAGCGAACACCGGGGAGCTGTTTTTT
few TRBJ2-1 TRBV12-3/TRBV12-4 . CASSFSGIWNEQFF TGTGCCAGCAGTTTCAGCGGAATCTGGAATGAGCAGTTCTTC
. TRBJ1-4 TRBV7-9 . CASSVLQGGGEKLFF TGTGCCAGCAGCGTCCTACAAGGGGGGGGCGAAAAACTGTTTTTT
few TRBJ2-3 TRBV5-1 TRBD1 CAYPRYRGRYSTDTQYF TGCGCCTACCCGAGGTACAGGGGGAGGTATAGCACAGATACGCAGTATTTT
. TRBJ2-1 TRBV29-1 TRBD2 CSATGLAGDEQFF TGCAGCGCTACGGGACTAGCGGGAGATGAGCAGTTCTTC
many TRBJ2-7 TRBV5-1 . CASSLGAAASYEQYF TGCGCCAGCAGCTTGGGGGCGGCGGCTTCCTACGAGCAGTACTTC
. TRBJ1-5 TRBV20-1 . CSASKQGYYQPQHF TGCAGTGCTAGTAAACAGGGTTATTATCAGCCCCAGCATTTT
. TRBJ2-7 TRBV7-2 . CASGPLRDEQYF TGTGCCAGCGGGCCCTTGAGGGACGAGCAGTACTTC
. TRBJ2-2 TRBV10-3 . CAISVQGANTGELFF TGTGCCATCAGTGTGCAGGGAGCGAACACCGGGGAGCTGTTTTTT
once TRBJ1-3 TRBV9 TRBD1 CASSYGQGANTIYF TGTGCCAGTAGCTATGGACAGGGGGCAAACACCATATATTTT
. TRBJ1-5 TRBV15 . CATSREAGTGNQPQHF TGTGCCACCAGCAGAGAGGCAGGGACGGGCAATCAGCCCCAGCATTTT
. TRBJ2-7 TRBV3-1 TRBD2 CASSQVGLAGDEQYF TGTGCCAGCAGCCAAGTTGGCCTAGCGGGAGACGAGCAGTACTTC
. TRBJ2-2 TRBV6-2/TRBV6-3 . CASSGGRARTGELFF TGTGCCAGCAGCGGGGGACGAGCCCGCACCGGGGAGCTGTTTTTT
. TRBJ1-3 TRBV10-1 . CASSERISGNTIYF TGCGCCAGCAGTGAGCGGATCTCTGGAAACACCATATATTTT
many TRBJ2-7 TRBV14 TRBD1 CASSPAGQGVYEQYF TGTGCCAGCAGCCCCGCTGGACAGGGGGTGTACGAGCAGTACTTC
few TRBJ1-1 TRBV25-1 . CASRPPRGVNTEAFF TGTGCCAGCCGCCCACCGCGGGGTGTGAACACTGAAGCTTTCTTT
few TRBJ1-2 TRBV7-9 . CAGLGENYGYTF TGTGCCGGGCTGGGTGAGAACTATGGCTACACCTTC
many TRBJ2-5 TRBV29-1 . CSVERDGGETQYF TGCAGCGTTGAACGGGACGGTGGAGAGACCCAGTACTTC
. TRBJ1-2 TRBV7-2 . CASGPSAGPPLDTF TGTGCCAGCGGACCGAGTGCAGGTCCACCTCTCGACACCTTC
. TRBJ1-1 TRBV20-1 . CSARDEADYMNTEAFF TGCAGTGCTAGAGATGAGGCCGATTATATGAACACTGAAGCTTTCTTT
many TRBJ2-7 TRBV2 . CASSAGLRPYEQYF TGTGCCAGCAGTGCGGGCCTAAGACCCTACGAGCAGTACTTC